This T cell receptor beta chain was captured in a study of regulatory T cells in long-lasting Graves disease. The study's findings and limits: Patients with persistent disease showed a bias toward TRBV28, TRBJ1-2 and TRBJ2-5.

Both iRepertoire HTBI primers and Arm-PCR of CDR3 regions were used to build the TCR beta libraries. Via MiXCR, TCRdb re-called the multiplex PCR reads, giving one row per CDR3 protein. The data show more than 350,000 distinct CDR3 sequences, under 25% seen once. Described time point: persistent/refractory GD, antithyroid drugs over 5 years with positive TRAb. Scientists built the TCR library using RNA that was extracted from PBMCs. EDTA tubes were used for drawing 8.5 to 9 milliliters of peripheral blood. The germline gives CDR1 MNHEY, CDR2 SVGEGT. V lost 7 bases to trimming and J lost 0 bases, with 13 bases between them. The CDR3 covers 15 residues. Comment on this clonotype: Its cognate antigen is unknown.

The sequencing used peripheral blood mononuclear cells (PBMCs), collected when the disease was refractory, from a patient treated with antithyroid drugs. The rearrangement joins TRBV6-2 or TRBV6-3 to TRBJ2-1; D possibly uses TRBD1 or TRBD2 (5 bases each). The sequence derives from a female donor with Graves disease. This CDR3 reads CASTPGPSSYNEQFF. CDR3 in DNA: TGTGCCAGCACTCCGGGACCTAGCTCCTACAATGAGCAGTTCTTC.